This T cell receptor (beta chain) appears in the sequencing data of a study of regulatory dendritic cells for organ transplantation. Findings and caveats of the study: Mature dendritic cells appeared to drive more memory CD8+ clonal expansion than regulatory ones. Of resting T cell subsets, memory CD8+ had the most alloreactive clonotypes.

Assay used: immunoSEQ multiplex PCR; TCRdb lists only in-frame clones, some missing. The profile shows 29,000 or so clones, about 75% of them singletons. This clone was detected a few times. Antigen: not known. This CDR3 has 15 amino acids. Germline CDR1 is LNHDA and CDR2 is SQIVND (reference sequence). J lost 3 bases, V lost 6 bases, and 7 bases had no gene match. The genes are TRBV19 and TRBJ2-2; 7 bases are shared with TRBD1. Sequencing was carried out using memory CD4+ T cells from blood. The subset is: CD45RO+ memory T cells. The source is a human donor in good health. CDR3 nucleotides: TGTGCCAGTAGCAAAGGGGGCCAGTACACCGGGGAGCTGTTTTTT. Translated: CASSKGGQYTGELFF.